This T cell receptor beta chain stems from a study of blood T cell repertoires in COVID-19. Study in general: Nucleic acid was either cDNA or gDNA, and it came from T cells, B-cell-depleted T cells, or PBMCs.

In its sample, this clone was seen once. The assay was immunoSEQ multiplex PCR, and TCRdb's table has in-frame clones only and misses some. The repertoire consists of around 230,000 clones, with around four fifths occurring once and the leading ten covering 7% to 10%. This clonotype originated in a woman aged 45 to 65 with acute or convalescent COVID-19. Sequencing input: peripheral blood.

CDR3 DNA: TGTGCCAGCAGCTTAGTCGGGGTTGAGCAGTTCTTC. It encodes CASSLVGVEQFF. This sequence joins TRBV11-2 and TRBJ2-1; D perhaps matches TRBD2 (5 bases). The CDR3 extends over 12 amino acids. V lost 1 base to trimming and J lost 9 bases, with 7 bases between them. Germline lookup yields CDR1 SGHAT and CDR2 FQNNGV. The complete variable domain, with remaining parts taken from reference TRBV11-2 and TRBJ2-1, reads EAGVAQSPRYKIIEKRQSVAFWCNPISGHATLYWYQQILGQGPKLLIQFQNNGVVDDSQLPKDRFSAERLKGVDSTLKIQPAKLEDSAVYLCASSLVGVEQFFGPGTRLTVL.